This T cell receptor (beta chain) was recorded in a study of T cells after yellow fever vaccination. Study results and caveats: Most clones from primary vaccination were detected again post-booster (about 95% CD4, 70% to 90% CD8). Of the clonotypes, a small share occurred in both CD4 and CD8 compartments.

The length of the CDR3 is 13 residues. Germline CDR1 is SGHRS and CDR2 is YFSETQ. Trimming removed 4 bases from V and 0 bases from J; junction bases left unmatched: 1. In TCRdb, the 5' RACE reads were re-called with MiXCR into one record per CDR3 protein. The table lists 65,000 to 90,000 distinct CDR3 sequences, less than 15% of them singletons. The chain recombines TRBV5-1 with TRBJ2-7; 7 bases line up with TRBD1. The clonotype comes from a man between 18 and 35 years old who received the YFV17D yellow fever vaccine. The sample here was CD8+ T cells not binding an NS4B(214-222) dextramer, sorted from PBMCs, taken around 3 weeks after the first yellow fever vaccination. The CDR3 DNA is TGCGCCAGCAGCGGGACAGCCTCCTACGAGCAGTACTTC. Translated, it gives CASSGTASYEQYF.